Listed below are T cell receptor beta chains from one sample, sequenced in a study of blood T cell repertoires in COVID-19. The method was immunoSEQ multiplex PCR; TCRdb's version includes in-frame clones alone and lacks a portion of them. Counted here are about 240,000 clones, approximately 90% occurring once; the ten biggest clones make up 0.99%. Sample: peripheral blood. The receptors were gathered from a woman aged 35 to 49 who had recovered from COVID-19. The CDR3 runs from the conserved cysteine through the conserved F or W. Each record gives: V gene, clone size, J gene, D gene, CDR3 DNA, CDR3 protein. The D gene is left open where the match is weak. Where a row states a size, it is once, few, many or the class of an expanded clone; other rows omit it.

V: TRBV7-9
size: -
J: TRBJ1-2
D: -
DNA: TGTGCCAGCAGCCCTCAGGCAGGCCGCTATGGCTACACCTTC
CDR3: CASSPQAGRYGYTF

V: TRBV21-1
size: -
J: TRBJ1-5
D: -
DNA: TGTGCCAGCAGCCCCCCCCGGCGGCCCTATAGCAATCAGCCCCAGCATTTT
CDR3: CASSPPRRPYSNQPQHF

V: TRBV6-6
size: -
J: TRBJ1-4
D: -
DNA: TGTGCCAGCAGGCCCCCGGGGGCAACTAATGAAAAACTGTTTTTT
CDR3: CASRPPGATNEKLFF

V: TRBV15
size: -
J: TRBJ2-7
D: -
DNA: TGTGCCACCAGCAGAGGCCGGGTTGCCACCGAGCAGTACTTC
CDR3: CATSRGRVATEQYF

V: TRBV27
size: -
J: TRBJ1-2
D: -
DNA: TGTGCCAGCAGGCCCCGGGCGGGTGGGGGCCTATATGGCTACACCTTC
CDR3: CASRPRAGGGLYGYTF

V: TRBV7-8
size: -
J: TRBJ1-5
D: -
DNA: TGTGCCAGCAGCTTAACCACAAGCAATCAGCCCCAGCATTTT
CDR3: CASSLTTSNQPQHF

V: TRBV6-4
size: -
J: TRBJ1-2
D: TRBD1
DNA: TGTGCCAGCAACCCCACAGGGGGCGCGGGCTATGGCTACACCTTC
CDR3: CASNPTGGAGYGYTF

V: TRBV18
size: -
J: TRBJ2-1
D: TRBD2
DNA: TGTGCCAGCTCACCCGGACTAGCGGGAGAGGGTGAGCAGTTCTTC
CDR3: CASSPGLAGEGEQFF

V: TRBV9
size: -
J: TRBJ1-3
D: -
DNA: TGTGCCAGCAGCGTAGCTGGGGCAGCAGGAAACACCATATATTTT
CDR3: CASSVAGAAGNTIYF

V: TRBV6-6
size: -
J: TRBJ1-2
D: -
DNA: TGTGCCAGCAGTCCGCGACACGACTATGGCTACACCTTC
CDR3: CASSPRHDYGYTF

V: TRBV28
size: -
J: TRBJ1-5
D: -
DNA: TGTGCCAGCAGTTTCACAGGTTCGGCCGGCAATCAGCCCCAGCATTTT
CDR3: CASSFTGSAGNQPQHF

V: TRBV4-3
size: once
J: TRBJ2-7
D: TRBD1
DNA: TGCGCCAGCAGCCAGGAAGGGACAGGACTACGCGAGCAGTACTTC
CDR3: CASSQEGTGLREQYF

V: TRBV19
size: -
J: TRBJ2-7
D: TRBD1
DNA: TGTGCCAGTAGAATGACAGGGACGTCCTACGAGCAGTACTTC
CDR3: CASRMTGTSYEQYF

V: TRBV3-1/TRBV3-2
size: -
J: TRBJ2-1
D: -
DNA: TGTGCCAGCAGCCAAGGGGGAGGCCGCCCCAATGAGCAGTTCTTC
CDR3: CASSQGGGRPNEQFF

V: TRBV4-2
size: -
J: TRBJ2-3
D: TRBD2
DNA: TGTGCCAGCAGCCAAGAACTAGCGGGAGGGCCAACAGATACGCAGTATTTT
CDR3: CASSQELAGGPTDTQYF

V: TRBV9
size: -
J: TRBJ1-2
D: -
DNA: TGTGCCAGCAGCGTGGGCGGGGGCCCGGCTAACTATGGCTACACCTTC
CDR3: CASSVGGGPANYGYTF

V: TRBV5-6
size: -
J: TRBJ1-3
D: TRBD1
DNA: TGTGCCAGCAGCTTGGGCGACAGGGAATACACCATATATTTT
CDR3: CASSLGDREYTIYF

V: TRBV6-5
size: -
J: TRBJ2-7
D: TRBD2
DNA: TGTGCCAGCAGTTACTCGTCTAGCGGGAGTTACGAGCAGTACTTC
CDR3: CASSYSSSGSYEQYF

V: TRBV7-9
size: -
J: TRBJ2-1
D: TRBD2
DNA: TGTGCCAGCAGCCCCCCCGGACTAGCGGGAGGCTCCTACAATGAGCAGTTCTTC
CDR3: CASSPPGLAGGSYNEQFF

V: TRBV29-1
size: -
J: TRBJ2-3
D: -
DNA: TGCAGCGTTTGGGGCCACCAGCTACGGGGCACAGATACGCAGTATTTT
CDR3: CSVWGHQLRGTDTQYF

V: TRBV5-1
size: -
J: TRBJ2-3
D: -
DNA: TGCGCCAGCAGCACGGGTGGGGCCACAGATACGCAGTATTTT
CDR3: CASSTGGATDTQYF

V: TRBV13
size: -
J: TRBJ2-1
D: TRBD2
DNA: TGTGCCAGCAGCTTAGGGCCCGGACTAGCGGGTCCCCACAATGAGCAGTTCTTC
CDR3: CASSLGPGLAGPHNEQFF